This T cell receptor (beta chain) was identified during a study of shared clonotypes between healthy human individuals. Study-level results: Memory subsets generally showed smaller estimated richness than naive subsets did.

This clone was detected once. Its specificity is not known. Naive CD8 cells lacked CD45RO and underwent positive selection for CCR7, leaving out terminally differentiated effector memory CD45RA+ cells. V was shortened by 5 bases and J by 1 base, with 12 bases between the two germline ends. The CDR3 sequence is 14 residues long. The germline V gene encodes CDR1 LNHNV and CDR2 YYDKDF (reference sequence). This table comes from immunoSEQ multiplex PCR, and its TCRdb copy is limited to in-frame clones, with some not included. The sample holds around 2,100,000 clones, approximately 94% seen once. Sequenced sample: naive CD8+ T cells sorted from blood. This receptor was taken from a man aged 18 to 29 in good health. This chain joins TRBV15 and TRBJ2-7; maybe TRBD2 (6 bases). The CDR3 is CATSEGLMSYEQYF. The CDR3 nucleotides read TGTGCCACCAGCGAGGGACTTATGTCCTACGAGCAGTACTTC.